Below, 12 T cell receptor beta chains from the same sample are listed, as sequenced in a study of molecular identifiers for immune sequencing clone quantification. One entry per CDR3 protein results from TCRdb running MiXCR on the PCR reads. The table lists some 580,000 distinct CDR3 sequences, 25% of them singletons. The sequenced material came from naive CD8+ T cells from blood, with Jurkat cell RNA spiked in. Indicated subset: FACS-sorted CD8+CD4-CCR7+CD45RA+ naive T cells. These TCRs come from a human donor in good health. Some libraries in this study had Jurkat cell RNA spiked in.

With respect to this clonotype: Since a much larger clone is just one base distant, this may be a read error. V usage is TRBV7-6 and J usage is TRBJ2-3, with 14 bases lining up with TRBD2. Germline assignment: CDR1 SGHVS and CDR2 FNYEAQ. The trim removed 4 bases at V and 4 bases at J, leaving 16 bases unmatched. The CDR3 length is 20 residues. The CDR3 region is CASSWGPGTSGREAPDTQYF. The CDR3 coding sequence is TGTGCCAGCAGCTGGGGCCCCGGGACTAGCGGGAGAGAAGCCCCAGATACGCAGTATTTT. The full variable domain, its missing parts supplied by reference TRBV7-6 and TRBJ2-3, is GAGVSQSPRYKVTKRGQDVALRCDPISGHVSLYWYRQALGQGPEFLTYFNYEAQQDKSGLPNDRFSAERPEGSISTLTIQRTEQRDSAMYRCASSWGPGTSGREAPDTQYFGPGTRLTVL.

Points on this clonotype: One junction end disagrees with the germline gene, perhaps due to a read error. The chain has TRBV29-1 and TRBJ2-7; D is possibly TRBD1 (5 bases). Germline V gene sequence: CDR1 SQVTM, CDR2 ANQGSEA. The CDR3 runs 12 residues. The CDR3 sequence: CSIEDSAYEQYF. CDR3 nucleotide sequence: TGCAGCATTGAAGACAGTGCCTACGAGCAGTACTTC.

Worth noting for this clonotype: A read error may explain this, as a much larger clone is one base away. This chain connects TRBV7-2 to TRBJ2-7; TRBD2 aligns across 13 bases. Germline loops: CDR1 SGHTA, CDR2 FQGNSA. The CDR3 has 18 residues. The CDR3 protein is CAGSLGWTSGSRTYEQYF. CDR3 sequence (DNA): TGTGCCGGCAGCTTAGGATGGACTAGCGGGAGTAGGACCTACGAGCAGTACTTC.

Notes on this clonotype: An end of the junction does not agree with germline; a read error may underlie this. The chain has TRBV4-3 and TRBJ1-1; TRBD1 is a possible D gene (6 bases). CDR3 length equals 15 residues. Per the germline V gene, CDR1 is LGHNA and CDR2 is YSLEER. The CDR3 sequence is CASCQLTGSLFEAFF. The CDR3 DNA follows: TGCGCCAGCTGCCAACTTACAGGGAGCTTATTTGAAGCTTTCTTT.

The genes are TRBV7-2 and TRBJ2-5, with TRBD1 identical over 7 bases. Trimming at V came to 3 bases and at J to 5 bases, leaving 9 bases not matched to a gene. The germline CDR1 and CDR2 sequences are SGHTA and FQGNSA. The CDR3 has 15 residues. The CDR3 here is CASSFFQGDRETQYF. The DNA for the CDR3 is TGTGCCAGCAGCTTTTTTCAGGGGGATAGGGAGACCCAGTACTTC.

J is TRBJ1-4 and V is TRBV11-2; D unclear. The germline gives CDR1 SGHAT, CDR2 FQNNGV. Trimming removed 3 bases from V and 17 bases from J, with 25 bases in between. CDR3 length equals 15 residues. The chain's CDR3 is CASSFFQTNNEKHFF. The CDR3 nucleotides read TGTGCCAGCAGCTTCTTTCAAACAAATAATGAAAAACATTTTTTT.

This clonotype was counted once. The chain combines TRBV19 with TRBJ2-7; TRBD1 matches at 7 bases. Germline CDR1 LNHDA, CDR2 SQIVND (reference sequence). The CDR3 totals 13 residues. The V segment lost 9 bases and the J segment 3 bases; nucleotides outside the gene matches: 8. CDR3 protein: CASAPGQIYEQYF. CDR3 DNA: TGTGCCAGCGCACCGGGACAGATCTACGAGCAGTACTTC.

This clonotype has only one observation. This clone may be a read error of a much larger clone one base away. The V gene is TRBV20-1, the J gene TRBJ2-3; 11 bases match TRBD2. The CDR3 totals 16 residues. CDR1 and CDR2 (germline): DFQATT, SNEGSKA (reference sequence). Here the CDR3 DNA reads TGCAGTGCTAGAGATTGGGGGACTAGCGGCACAGGTACGCAGTATTTT. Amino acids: CSARDWGTSGTGTQYF.

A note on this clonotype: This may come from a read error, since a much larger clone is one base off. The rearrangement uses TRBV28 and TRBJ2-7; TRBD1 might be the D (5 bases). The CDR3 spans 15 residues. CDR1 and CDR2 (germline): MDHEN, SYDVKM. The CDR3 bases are TGTGCCAGCAGTTTCGGGCTACCTGGGGCCTACGAGCAGGACTTC. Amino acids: CASSFGLPGAYEQDF. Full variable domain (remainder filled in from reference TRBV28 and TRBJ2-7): DVKVTQSSRYLVKRTGEKVFLECVQDMDHENMFWYRQDPGLGLRLIYFSYDVKMKEKGDIPEGYSVSREKKERFSLILESASTNQTSMYLCASSFGLPGAYEQDFGPGTRLTVT.

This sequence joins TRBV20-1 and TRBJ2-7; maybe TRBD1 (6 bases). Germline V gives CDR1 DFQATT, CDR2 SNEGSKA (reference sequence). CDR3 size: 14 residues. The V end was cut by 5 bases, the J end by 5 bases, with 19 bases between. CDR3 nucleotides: TGCAGTGCTCGTGAGACAGGTATTCCTGACGAGCAGTACTTC. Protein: CSARETGIPDEQYF.

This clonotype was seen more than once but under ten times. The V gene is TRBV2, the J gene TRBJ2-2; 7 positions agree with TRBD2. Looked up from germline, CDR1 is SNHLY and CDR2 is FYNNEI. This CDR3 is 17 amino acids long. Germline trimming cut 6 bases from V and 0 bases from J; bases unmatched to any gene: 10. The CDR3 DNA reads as TGTGCCAGCAGGATTAGAACGGGAGGCCCGAACACCGGGGAGCTGTTTTTT. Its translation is CASRIRTGGPNTGELFF.

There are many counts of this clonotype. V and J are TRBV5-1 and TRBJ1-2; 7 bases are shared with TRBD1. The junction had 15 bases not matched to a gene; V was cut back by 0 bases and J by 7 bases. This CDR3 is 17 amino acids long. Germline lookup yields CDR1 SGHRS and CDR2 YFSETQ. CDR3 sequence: CASSLGQGFTFGSGYTF. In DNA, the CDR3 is TGCGCCAGCAGCTTGGGACAGGGCTTTACGTTTGGGAGTGGCTACACCTTC.